A single sample is the source of the 21 T cell receptor beta chains below, sequenced in a study of blood T cell repertoires in COVID-19. Using immunoSEQ multiplex PCR, the repertoire was profiled, and TCRdb retains in-frame clones only, with some absent. Among some 330,000 clones listed, over 75% were seen once. Sequenced: PBMCs or T cells enriched from blood (not recorded which). The source of these receptors is a man aged 30 to 45 who had recovered from COVID-19.

This sequence joins TRBV19 and TRBJ1-5; D is undetermined. Looked up from germline, CDR1 is LNHDA and CDR2 is SQIVND (reference sequence). V lost 2 bases, J lost 1 base, and 9 bases lay in between. The CDR3 is made up of 15 amino acids. This chain's CDR3 is CASSISDESNQPQHF. In DNA, the CDR3 is TGTGCCAGTAGTATATCCGATGAGAGCAATCAGCCCCAGCATTTT.

V gene TRBV2 combines with J gene TRBJ1-1, with 7 bases aligning to TRBD1. V was pared by 6 bases and J by 2 bases, with 6 bases of the junction left unmatched. Germline CDR1 reads SNHLY; CDR2 reads FYNNEI. The CDR3 extends over 14 amino acids. The CDR3 nucleotides read TGTGCCAGCAGCTACGACAGGGAAAACACTGAAGCTTTCTTT. Its protein is CASSYDRENTEAFF. Complete variable domain (other parts from reference TRBV2 and TRBJ1-1): EPEVTQTPSHQVTQMGQEVILRCVPISNHLYFYWYRQILGQKVEFLVSFYNNEISEKSEIFDDQFSVERPDGSNFTLKIRSTKLEDSAMYFCASSYDRENTEAFFGQGTRLTVV.

The genes are TRBV7-2 and TRBJ2-7; 9 bases are shared with TRBD2. The V gene's germline CDR1 is SGHTA and CDR2 FQGNSA. After removal of 5 bases from V and 4 bases from J, the junction contained 9 bases not matched to a gene. The CDR3 has 15 amino acids. In DNA, the CDR3 is TGTGCCAGCAGCCATAGGGTAGCGGGGGAGTACGAGCAGTACTTC. As protein: CASSHRVAGEYEQYF.

The gene calls are TRBV5-1 and TRBJ2-5, with 8 nucleotides matching TRBD1. This CDR3 comprises 14 residues. Germline CDR1 SGHRS, CDR2 YFSETQ. With V trimmed by 0 bases and J by 5 bases, 3 bases remained unmatched. The CDR3 DNA is TGCGCCAGCAGCTTGGCAGGGGGCGGGGAGACCCAGTACTTC. This encodes CASSLAGGGETQYF.

The chain uses TRBV25-1 and TRBJ2-7, with a possible D match to TRBD1 (5 bases). This CDR3 comprises 13 residues. Germline CDR1 MGHDK, CDR2 SYGVNS. Trimming left V 6 bases short and J 2 bases short, with 11 bases between. CDR3: CASRRGQPYEQYF. CDR3 in DNA: TGTGCCAGCAGGAGAGGACAACCCTACGAGCAGTACTTC.

This clone was seen a single time. The rearrangement links TRBV19 to TRBJ2-3, with unresolved D. The V end was cut by 2 bases, the J end by 1 base, with 7 bases between. Germline V gives CDR1 LNHDA, CDR2 SQIVND (reference sequence). The CDR3 has 14 residues. CDR3 DNA: TGTGCCAGTAGTATAATCCCTGGCACAGATACGCAGTATTTT. This codes for CASSIIPGTDTQYF.

The gene calls are TRBV27 and TRBJ1-6; D might be TRBD1 (5 bases). Trimming shortened V by 2 bases and J by 10 bases, and 21 bases separated the two germline ends. The CDR3 consists of 17 residues. CDR1 and CDR2 from the germline V gene are MNHEY and SMNVEV (reference sequence). CDR3 sequence: CASSLPRGGALGSPLHF. For the CDR3, the DNA is TGTGCCAGCAGTTTACCCCGCGGCGGGGCCCTAGGGTCACCCCTCCACTTT.

This chain connects TRBV19 to TRBJ1-2, with 9 nucleotides matching TRBD1. Trimming took 4 bases from V and 1 from J; bases not matched to a gene: 7. Germline V gene lookup returns CDR1 LNHDA and CDR2 SQIVND (reference sequence). The CDR3 has 16 amino acids. The CDR3 sequence: CASSKQGASGNYGYTF. The CDR3 coding sequence is TGTGCCAGTAGTAAACAGGGGGCAAGCGGTAACTATGGCTACACCTTC.

The chain joins TRBV24-1 to TRBJ2-7; 9 positions match TRBD1. Germline-derived CDR1 and CDR2 are KGHDR and SFDVKD. This CDR3 has 18 residues. The V gene end was trimmed by 4 bases and the J gene end by 5 bases; junction bases not matched to a gene: 17. In nucleotides, the CDR3 is TGTGCCACCAGTGAGCCCCGGGACAGGGAATCTAAGCGGAACGAGCAGTACTTC. This gives the protein CATSEPRDRESKRNEQYF.

The chain joins TRBV5-1 to TRBJ2-5, with D tentatively TRBD2 (5 bases). V was pared by 4 bases and J by 5 bases, with 15 bases between. Germline CDR1 and CDR2: SGHRS and YFSETQ. The CDR3 loop spans 14 amino acids. As DNA, the CDR3 is TGCGCCAGCAGCGGAGGTGACATCTGGGAGACCCAGTACTTC. Translation gives CASSGGDIWETQYF.

This chain connects TRBV19 to TRBJ1-2; 10 nucleotides line up with TRBD1. The V segment lost 5 bases and the J segment 4 bases; nucleotides outside the gene matches: 4. Germline V lookup: CDR1 LNHDA, CDR2 SQIVND (reference sequence). This CDR3 has 14 residues. The CDR3 reads CASSLTGGSYGYTF. The CDR3 DNA follows: TGTGCCAGTAGTTTGACAGGGGGCAGCTATGGCTACACCTTC. Full variable domain (missing parts from reference TRBV19 and TRBJ1-2): DGGITQSPKYLFRKEGQNVTLSCEQNLNHDAMYWYRQDPGQGLRLIYYSQIVNDFQKGDIAEGYSVSREKKESFPLTVTSAQKNPTAFYLCASSLTGGSYGYTFGSGTRLTVV.

This chain joins TRBV24-1 and TRBJ1-5; no reliable D call. Trimming removed 3 bases at V and 1 base at J, with 6 bases between. Germline V gene lookup returns CDR1 KGHDR and CDR2 SFDVKD. The CDR3 loop spans 14 amino acids. The CDR3 is CATSDRLSNQPQHF. The CDR3 region has the DNA TGTGCCACCAGTGATCGACTGAGCAATCAGCCCCAGCATTTT.

The chain carries TRBV5-1 and TRBJ1-5; D might be TRBD1 (5 bases). Between the trimmed V and J ends, which lost 0 bases and 1 base, there was a span of 8 bases. The CDR3 contains 15 residues. CDR1 is SGHRS, CDR2 YFSETQ, per germline. The CDR3 region is CASSLDGASNQPQHF. As DNA, the CDR3 is TGCGCCAGCAGCTTGGATGGGGCCAGCAATCAGCCCCAGCATTTT.

The rearrangement links TRBV11-3 to TRBJ2-3; 8 nucleotides line up with TRBD2. Germline values: CDR1 SGHNT, CDR2 YENEEA. J gave up 0 bases and V 2 bases, and 4 bases lay outside the gene matches. The CDR3 sequence is 16 residues long. The CDR3 loop is CASSLFAGGSTDTQYF. Written as DNA, the CDR3 is TGTGCCAGCAGCTTATTCGCGGGGGGCAGCACAGATACGCAGTATTTT.

This chain links TRBV27 with TRBJ1-2, with TRBD1 matching over 8 bases. J lost 2 bases, V lost 5 bases, and 4 bases had no gene match. Germline lookup yields CDR1 MNHEY and CDR2 SMNVEV (reference sequence). CDR3 length: 14 amino acids. This CDR3 reads CASSPRTGNYGYTF. The CDR3 DNA follows: TGTGCCAGCAGTCCCCGGACAGGGAACTATGGCTACACCTTC.

The CDR3 loop reads CASSYSAATEAFF. CDR3 DNA: TGTGCCAGCAGTTACTCGGCTGCCACTGAAGCTTTCTTT. The rearrangement uses TRBV6-5 and TRBJ1-1; D unclear. The V gene's germline CDR1 is MNHEY and CDR2 SVGAGI. Trimming took off 0 bases at V and 4 bases at J, with 6 bases between the two ends. CDR3 size: 13 residues.

This chain joins TRBV28 and TRBJ1-4; 8 bases match TRBD1. This CDR3 contains 12 residues. With V trimmed by 8 bases and J by 8 bases, 4 bases remained unmatched. Germline assignment: CDR1 MDHEN and CDR2 SYDVKM. The CDR3 DNA reads as TGTGCCAGCCGACAGGGGAGGGAAAAACTGTTTTTT. Amino acid sequence: CASRQGREKLFF.

This clone occurred once. The chain joins TRBV5-8 to TRBJ2-3; 8 bases agree with TRBD2. J gave up 6 bases and V 0 bases, and 12 bases lay outside the gene matches. CDR1 and CDR2 from the germline V gene are SGHTS and YDEGEE. This CDR3 is built from 17 residues. As DNA, the CDR3 is TGTGCCAGCAGCTTGGCCAATTTGCCGGGGGGGATCGATACGCAGTATTTT. Its protein product is CASSLANLPGGIDTQYF.

The chain is built from TRBV30 and TRBJ2-5; no clear D gene. V shed 4 bases and J shed 2 bases, with 8 bases lying between them. The CDR3 length is 12 residues. The germline V gene has CDR1 GTSNPN and CDR2 SVGIG (reference sequence). CDR3 protein: CAWKEVQETQYF. The CDR3 bases are TGTGCCTGGAAAGAGGTTCAAGAGACCCAGTACTTC.

J is TRBJ1-2 and V is TRBV27, with D possibly matching TRBD1 (5 bases). The CDR3 is 13 residues long. With 6 bases removed from V and 4 bases from J, the gap between germline ends came to 12 bases. The germline gives CDR1 MNHEY, CDR2 SMNVEV (reference sequence). CDR3 protein: CASSPRVGYGYTF. CDR3 nucleotide sequence: TGTGCCAGCAGCCCCAGGGTAGGCTATGGCTACACCTTC.

The rearrangement joins TRBV7-2 to TRBJ2-3; 12 nucleotides line up with TRBD2. The CDR3 is 16 amino acids. From germline, CDR1 is SGHTA and CDR2 FQGNSA. Trimming took 6 bases from V and 0 from J; bases not matched to a gene: 4. CDR3 in amino acids: CASRRTSGTSTDTQYF. The CDR3 DNA reads as TGTGCCAGCAGGAGGACTAGCGGGACTAGCACAGATACGCAGTATTTT.